The clone carrying this T cell receptor beta chain was detected only once. The record originates from a study of blood T cell repertoires in COVID-19. Study context: The cDNA or gDNA used as material had been derived from T cells, B-cell-depleted T cells, or PBMCs.

The V and J ends lost 5 bases and 0 bases respectively, with 20 bases between them. CDR1 is MDHEN, CDR2 SYDVKM, per germline. The CDR3 length is 18 residues. Repertoires were generated with immunoSEQ multiplex PCR, while TCRdb's copy carries only in-frame clones and drops some. The table lists 150,000 to 200,000 clones, approximately 85% of them singletons. This clonotype was sampled from a woman aged 80 or over with COVID-19, enrolled during active disease. V usage is TRBV28 and J usage is TRBJ1-5; D not resolved. The specimen was peripheral blood. The CDR3 is CASSPRRGGSYSNQPQHF. CDR3 sequence (DNA): TGTGCCAGCAGTCCCCGACGGGGAGGGTCCTATAGCAATCAGCCCCAGCATTTT.